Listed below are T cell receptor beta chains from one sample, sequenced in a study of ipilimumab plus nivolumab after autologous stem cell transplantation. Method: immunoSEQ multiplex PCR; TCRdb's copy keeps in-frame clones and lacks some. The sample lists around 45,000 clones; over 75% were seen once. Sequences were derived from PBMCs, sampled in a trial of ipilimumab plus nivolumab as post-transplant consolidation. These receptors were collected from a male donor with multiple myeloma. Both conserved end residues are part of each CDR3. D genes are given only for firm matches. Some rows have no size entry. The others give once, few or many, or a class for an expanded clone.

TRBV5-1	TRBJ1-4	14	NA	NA	CASSQGMTNEKLFF	TGCGCCAGCAGCCAGGGGATGACTAATGAAAAACTGTTTTTT
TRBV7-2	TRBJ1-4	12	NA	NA	CASSLGTEKLFF	TGTGCCAGCAGCTTAGGTACAGAAAAACTGTTTTTT
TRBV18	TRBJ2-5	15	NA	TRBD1	CASSPLQGSQETQYF	TGTGCCAGCTCGCCCTTACAGGGGAGTCAAGAGACCCAGTACTTC
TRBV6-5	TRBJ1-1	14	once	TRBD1	CASSYSIQGAEAFF	TGTGCCAGCAGTTACTCGATACAGGGGGCTGAAGCTTTCTTT
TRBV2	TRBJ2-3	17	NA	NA	CASSIPLDPTGSDTQYF	TGTGCCAGCAGCATACCGCTGGACCCTACTGGTTCAGATACGCAGTATTTT
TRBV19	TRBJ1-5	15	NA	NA	CASSIGQISNQPQHF	TGTGCCAGTAGTATCGGGCAGATAAGCAATCAGCCCCAGCATTTT
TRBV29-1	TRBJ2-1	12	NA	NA	CSVAGSGGEQFF	TGCAGCGTTGCCGGATCGGGCGGGGAGCAGTTCTTC
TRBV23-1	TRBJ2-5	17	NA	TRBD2	CASSQPSQRGLQETQYF	TGCGCCAGCAGTCAGCCGAGCCAGCGGGGCCTCCAAGAGACCCAGTACTTC
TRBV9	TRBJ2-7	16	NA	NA	CASSVGGIADSYEQYF	TGTGCCAGCAGCGTAGGGGGAATAGCGGATTCCTACGAGCAGTACTTC
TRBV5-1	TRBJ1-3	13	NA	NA	CASSLALGNTIYF	TGCGCCAGCAGCTTGGCGCTAGGAAACACCATATATTTT
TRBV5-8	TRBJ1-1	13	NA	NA	CASSFSPNTEAFF	TGTGCCAGCAGCTTTAGTCCGAACACTGAAGCTTTCTTT
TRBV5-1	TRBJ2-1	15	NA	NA	CASSWVRGLGNEQFF	TGCGCCAGCAGCTGGGTGCGGGGGCTGGGCAATGAGCAGTTCTTC
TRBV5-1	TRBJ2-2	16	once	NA	CASTPTPLSNTGELFF	TGCGCCAGCACCCCCACGCCACTCTCGAACACCGGGGAGCTGTTTTTT
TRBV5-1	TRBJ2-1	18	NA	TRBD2	CASSLDTISGRKGDEQFF	TGCGCCAGCAGCTTGGACACGATTAGCGGGAGGAAGGGGGATGAGCAGTTCTTC
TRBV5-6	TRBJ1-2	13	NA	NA	CASSLGAFGGYTF	TGTGCCAGCAGCTTGGGGGCTTTCGGTGGCTACACCTTC
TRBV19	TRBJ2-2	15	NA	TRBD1	CASILDRAATGELFF	TGTGCCAGTATTCTCGACAGGGCGGCCACCGGGGAGCTGTTTTTT
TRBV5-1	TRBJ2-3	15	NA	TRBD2	CASSSGLAGADTQYF	TGCGCCAGCAGCTCCGGACTAGCGGGAGCAGATACGCAGTATTTT
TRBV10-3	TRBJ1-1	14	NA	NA	CAIKGHGGGTEAFF	TGTGCCATCAAGGGTCATGGGGGCGGGACTGAAGCTTTCTTT